These 23 T cell receptor beta chains originate from one sample sequenced in a study of OX40 agonist ivuxolimab in advanced cancers. Profiling relied on immunoSEQ multiplex PCR, and the TCRdb table lists in-frame clones only, not all of them. The data show tens of thousands of clones, under 95% seen once. Material: CD4+ or CD8+ T cells sorted from blood, obtained in a trial of the OX40 agonist ivuxolimab. Source of these receptors: an adult with an advanced solid tumor such as melanoma, head and neck, liver or kidney cancer.

This clone has more than one count but fewer than ten. The rearrangement links TRBV19 to TRBJ2-2; no firm D call. Deletions cut 8 bases from V and 6 bases from J, with 1 base between. The CDR3 has 9 amino acids. Germline V gene data show CDR1 as LNHDA and CDR2 as SQIVND (reference sequence). Here the CDR3 reads CASPGELFF. The DNA of the CDR3 is TGTGCCAGTCCCGGGGAGCTGTTTTTT.

The J gene is TRBJ2-3, the V gene TRBV9; D is possibly TRBD2 (5 bases). Germline CDR1 and CDR2: SGDLS and YYNGEE. Trimming cost V 3 bases and J 0 bases, with 11 bases left between them. The CDR3 covers 15 residues. CDR3 coding DNA: TGTGCCAGCAGCGACGGACTTTCTAGCACAGATACGCAGTATTTT. Translating gives CASSDGLSSTDTQYF.

This chain joins TRBV11-2 and TRBJ2-4; the match to TRBD2 covers 16 bases. The V gene's germline CDR1 is SGHAT and CDR2 FQNNGV. Trimming cost V 4 bases and J 8 bases; bases outside gene matches: 5. The CDR3 totals 16 residues. The CDR3 region is CASSSGLAGGPDIQYF. In nucleotides, the CDR3 is TGTGCCAGCAGCTCGGGACTAGCGGGGGGGCCGGACATTCAGTACTTC.

The chain couples TRBV6-5 to TRBJ1-1, with D possibly matching TRBD1 (5 bases). CDR3 length: 13 residues. Germline V gene lookup returns CDR1 MNHEY and CDR2 SVGAGI. V lost 1 base and J lost 6, with 9 bases in between. CDR3 loop: CASSYWGSAEAFF. The CDR3 DNA reads as TGTGCCAGCAGTTACTGGGGGAGCGCTGAAGCTTTCTTT.

This rearrangement joins TRBV6-6 to TRBJ1-6; no clear D gene. Trimming left V 2 bases short and J 7 bases short, with 9 bases between. The CDR3 contains 14 residues. Germline V lookup: CDR1 MNHNY, CDR2 SVGAGI (reference sequence). This CDR3 is CASSYGEGNSPLHF. In DNA, the CDR3 is TGTGCCAGCAGTTACGGGGAGGGCAATTCACCCCTCCACTTT.

The rearrangement uses TRBV10-2 and TRBJ2-7; perhaps TRBD1 as D (6 bases). The CDR3 length is 14 residues. The V end was cut by 3 bases, the J end by 5 bases, with 14 bases between. Germline V CDR1 and CDR2: WSHSY, SAAADI. The CDR3 DNA reads as TGCGCCAGCAGTGACAGGAGCAGGGGAGACGAGCAGTACTTC. This translates into CASSDRSRGDEQYF.

The chain uses TRBV9 and TRBJ2-2; maybe TRBD1 (6 bases). The CDR3 is 15 amino acids. V lost 4 bases to trimming and J lost 0 bases, with 10 bases between them. From germline, CDR1 is SGDLS and CDR2 YYNGEE. CDR3 residues: CASSSGTTNTGELFF. The CDR3 DNA follows: TGTGCCAGCAGCTCCGGGACAACGAACACCGGGGAGCTGTTTTTT.

The rearrangement joins TRBV10-3 to TRBJ2-2; D is perhaps TRBD2 (5 bases). The V end was cut by 0 bases, the J end by 3 bases, with 11 bases between. Per the germline V gene, CDR1 is ENHRY and CDR2 is SYGVKD. CDR3 length equals 16 residues. The chain's CDR3 is CAISESGGSYTGELFF. DNA for the CDR3: TGTGCCATCAGTGAGTCTGGAGGAAGCTACACCGGGGAGCTGTTTTTT.

Comment on this clone: Compared with germline, one end of the junction differs, possibly owing to a read error. The chain employs TRBV6-5 and TRBJ2-7; tentatively, D is TRBD2 (6 bases). The CDR3 runs 15 residues. Germline loops: CDR1 MNHEY, CDR2 SVGAGI. Here the CDR3 reads CASSDSARLAYEQYF. The DNA of the CDR3 is TGTGCCAGCAGTGACTCGGCCCGACTAGCCTACGAGCAGTACTTC.

The chain combines TRBV30 with TRBJ1-1, with 10 bases that match TRBD1. This CDR3 has 13 amino acids. V lost 1 base and J lost 6; bases outside the gene matches: 2. Germline-derived CDR1 and CDR2 are GTSNPN and SVGIG (reference sequence). Written as DNA, the CDR3 is TGTGCCTGGAGTGCGACAGGGGGCTCTGAAGCTTTCTTT. Protein: CAWSATGGSEAFF. The full variable domain, completed using reference TRBV30 and TRBJ1-1, is SQTIHQWPATLVQPVGSPLSLECTVEGTSNPNLYWYRQAAGRGLQLLFYSVGIGQISSEVPQNLSASRPQDRQFILSSKKLLLSDSGFYLCAWSATGGSEAFFGQGTRLTVV.

This clone came up once. The chain employs TRBV10-2 and TRBJ2-7; possible D gene TRBD1, 6 bases. Trimming shortened V by 8 bases and J by 1 base, and 12 bases separated the two germline ends. The CDR3 has 13 amino acids. Germline CDR1 and CDR2: WSHSY and SAAADI. CDR3 bases: TGCGCCAGCGGGCCAGGGGAATCCTACGAGCAGTACTTC. Its protein product is CASGPGESYEQYF.

The V and J genes are TRBV10-3 and TRBJ1-1; no reliable D call. The germline gives CDR1 ENHRY, CDR2 SYGVKD. Trimming took off 1 base at V and 0 bases at J, with 9 bases between the two ends. This CDR3 has 15 amino acids. CDR3 loop: CAISEWVEMNTEAFF. For the CDR3, the DNA is TGTGCCATCAGTGAGTGGGTAGAAATGAACACTGAAGCTTTCTTT.

The chain combines TRBV13 with TRBJ2-4, with TRBD1 matching 7 bases. J gave up 5 bases and V 0 bases, and 4 bases lay outside the gene matches. Germline V gene sequence: CDR1 PRHDT, CDR2 FYEKMQ (reference sequence). The CDR3 is 15 residues long. DNA for the CDR3: TGTGCCAGCAGCTTAGGTTTCGGACAGGAAAACATTCAGTACTTC. Amino acid sequence: CASSLGFGQENIQYF.

The chain uses TRBV10-2 and TRBJ1-6; no firm D call. The germline V and J ends were trimmed by 5 bases and 7 bases, with 12 bases remaining between them. Germline V lookup: CDR1 WSHSY, CDR2 SAAADI. The CDR3 is made up of 14 amino acids. The CDR3 loop reads CASSSVRVNSPLHF. CDR3 nucleotide sequence: TGCGCCAGCAGTTCCGTGAGGGTCAATTCACCCCTCCACTTT.

Written as DNA, the CDR3 is TGTGCCAGCAGTGAAGGCGAAGGGAAGATTTATGGCTACACCTTC. Its translation is CASSEGEGKIYGYTF. V is TRBV6-1 and J is TRBJ1-2; D unclear. In germline, CDR1 is MNHNS, CDR2 SASEGT. This CDR3 contains 15 residues. V shed 1 base and J shed 5 bases, with 14 bases lying between them.

The rearrangement uses TRBV11-2 and TRBJ2-1; 7 nucleotides align to TRBD2. The CDR3 is made up of 12 amino acids. The V gene's germline CDR1 is SGHAT and CDR2 FQNNGV. V shed 5 bases, J shed 7 bases, and the junction held 2 bases outside the gene matches. CDR3 nucleotides: TGTGCCAGCAGCCACGGGGGGAATGAGCAGTTCTTC. Translated, it gives CASSHGGNEQFF.

The genes are TRBV27 and TRBJ1-2; TRBD1 might be the D (5 bases). Germline V CDR1 and CDR2: MNHEY, SMNVEV (reference sequence). The CDR3 is 15 amino acids. Trimming left V 8 bases short and J 4 bases short, with 20 bases between. The CDR3 region has the DNA TGTGCCAGCCTATCCCCCGGATCAGGGTCCTATGGCTACACCTTC. Residues: CASLSPGSGSYGYTF.

This chain joins TRBV6-5 and TRBJ1-4; 7 bases agree with TRBD1. The trim removed 4 bases at V and 6 bases at J, leaving 8 bases unmatched. Germline-derived CDR1 and CDR2 are MNHEY and SVGAGI. This CDR3 is 15 amino acids long. This CDR3 is CASSLDREGDEKLFF. The CDR3 nucleotides are TGTGCCAGCAGTTTAGACAGGGAGGGGGATGAAAAACTGTTTTTT.

The chain couples TRBV11-2 to TRBJ2-7; unclear D gene. From germline, CDR1 is SGHAT and CDR2 FQNNGV. V was cut by 5 bases and J by 4 bases, with 18 bases left in between. This CDR3 spans 15 amino acids. The CDR3: CASSPPTRAFYEQYF. Here the CDR3 DNA reads TGTGCCAGCAGCCCGCCTACCCGGGCCTTTTACGAGCAGTACTTC.

The chain links TRBV13 to TRBJ2-3; 8 bases line up with TRBD1. Germline V gene data show CDR1 as PRHDT and CDR2 as FYEKMQ (reference sequence). This CDR3 contains 15 residues. V lost 0 bases, J lost 4 bases, and 3 bases stayed unmatched. The CDR3 spells CASSLGDRGSDTQYF. CDR3 in DNA: TGTGCCAGCAGCTTAGGCGACAGGGGATCAGATACGCAGTATTTT.

This chain joins TRBV10-3 and TRBJ2-3; TRBD2 agrees at 13 bases. CDR3 length: 15 residues. Germline V gene sequence: CDR1 ENHRY, CDR2 SYGVKD. V shed 6 bases and J 2 bases; nucleotides not matched to a gene: 2. Here the CDR3 DNA reads TGTGCCATCAGAGGGACTAGCGGGGTCACAGATACGCAGTATTTT. Translation gives CAIRGTSGVTDTQYF.

This CDR3 reads CASSAGQGQETQYF. DNA for the CDR3: TGTGCCAGTAGTGCGGGACAGGGCCAAGAGACCCAGTACTTC. The chain uses TRBV19 and TRBJ2-5, with 9 bases that match TRBD1. The CDR3 covers 14 residues. The trim removed 5 bases at V and 1 base at J, leaving 2 bases unmatched. Germline CDR1 reads LNHDA; CDR2 reads SQIVND (reference sequence).

The genes are TRBV27 and TRBJ2-5, with TRBD1 matching 9 bases. Trimming removed 4 bases from V and 5 bases from J; junction bases left unmatched: 5. Per the germline V gene, CDR1 is MNHEY and CDR2 is SMNVEV (reference sequence). The CDR3 contains 14 residues. The CDR3: CASSWGQGGETQYF. The CDR3, as DNA: TGTGCCAGCAGTTGGGGACAGGGAGGGGAGACCCAGTACTTC.